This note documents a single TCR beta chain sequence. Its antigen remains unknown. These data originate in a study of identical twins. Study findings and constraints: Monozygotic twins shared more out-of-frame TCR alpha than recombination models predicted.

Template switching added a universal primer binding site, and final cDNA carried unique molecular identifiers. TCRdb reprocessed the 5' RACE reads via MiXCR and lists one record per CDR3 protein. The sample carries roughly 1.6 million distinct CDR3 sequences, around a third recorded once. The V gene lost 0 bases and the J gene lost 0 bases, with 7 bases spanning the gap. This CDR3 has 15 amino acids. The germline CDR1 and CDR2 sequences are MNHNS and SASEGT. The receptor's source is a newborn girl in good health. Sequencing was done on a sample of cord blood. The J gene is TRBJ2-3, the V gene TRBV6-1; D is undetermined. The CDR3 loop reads CASSEAPTSTDTQYF. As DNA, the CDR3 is TGTGCCAGCAGTGAAGCCCCCACTAGCACAGATACGCAGTATTTT.